The rows below give T cell receptor beta chains drawn from one sample of a study of shared clonotypes between healthy human individuals. Clones were read by immunoSEQ multiplex PCR, and TCRdb kept only the in-frame ones, dropping some. The sample gives over a million clones, around 82% of which show up once; 0.6% to 0.75% is in the top ten. The sample was memory CD4+ T cells from PBMCs. The receptors were sampled from a man between 18 and 29 years old in good health. Some clones in this sample may be carry-over from other donors' samples. Both conserved end residues are part of each CDR3. A D gene is named only where the DNA matches it firmly. A clone size is listed for some rows: how often the clone was seen (once, few, many), or a class if it is expanded.

abundance | d_gene | j_gene | v_gene | CDR3nt | CDR3aa
NA | NA | TRBJ2-2 | TRBV15 | TGTGCCACCGGGTGGGGCAGGTCCGGGGAGCTGTTTTTT | CATGWGRSGELFF
NA | TRBD2 | TRBJ2-3 | TRBV18 | TGTGCCAGCTCACAGGTAGCGGGGTACACAGATACGCAGTATTTT | CASSQVAGYTDTQYF
many | TRBD2 | TRBJ2-1 | TRBV5-4 | TGTGCCAGCAGTCCTGTACTAGCGGGAGAAAAGCAGTTCTTC | CASSPVLAGEKQFF
NA | TRBD2 | TRBJ2-7 | TRBV14 | TGTGCCAGCAGCCAAGTTGGAGGGCCGGGGGGCTACGAGCAGTACTTC | CASSQVGGPGGYEQYF
NA | NA | TRBJ1-5 | TRBV6-1 | TGTGCCAGCAACTTGCAAAGCAATCAGCCCCAGCATTTT | CASNLQSNQPQHF
NA | TRBD2 | TRBJ2-7 | TRBV7-9 | TGTGCCAGCAGCCGGGAGGGCGAGCAGTACTTC | CASSREGEQYF
NA | NA | TRBJ2-7 | TRBV30 | TGTGCCTGGATTATAAGAGGCCCGACCTACGAGCAGTACTTC | CAWIIRGPTYEQYF
NA | NA | TRBJ1-2 | TRBV28 | TGTGCCAGCAACAGTCCTAACTATGGCTACACCTTC | CASNSPNYGYTF
NA | NA | TRBJ1-1 | TRBV18 | TGTGCCAGCTCGCCGGGCGGACTTACAGGTGCCACTGAAGCTTTCTTT | CASSPGGLTGATEAFF
NA | NA | TRBJ1-2 | TRBV14 | TGTGCCAGCAGCCAAGCTGGGAGGGGCTATGGCTACACCTTC | CASSQAGRGYGYTF
NA | NA | TRBJ2-7 | TRBV6-5 | TGTGCCAGCAACCCGGGACTCAGGGACTACGAGCAGTACTTC | CASNPGLRDYEQYF